The entry below gives a single T cell receptor beta chain sequence along with its context. A few counts support this clone. The clone's antigen remains unknown. Nothing much larger sits one base from this clone, and base qualities are not available. V is cut by 4 bases and J by 7 bases, and the space between the germline ends is 7 bases. Including the terminal cysteine and phenylalanine, the CDR3 comprises 11 residues. The CDR3 DNA has 33 bases and is translated from base 1. This record belongs to a study of blood T cell repertoires in COVID-19 (dated by TCRdb to the early 2020s). The study in broad terms: The collaborator samples originated in the United States, Italy and Spain and spanned the acute and convalescent phases of COVID-19. The material from the prospective study consisted of cDNA or gDNA derived from T cells, B-cell-depleted T cells, or PBMCs. The dataset comprised deeply sampled blood TCRbeta repertoires from subjects exposed to, actively infected with, or recovered from COVID-19. The repertoires were released in a freely available public database meant as a resource for research on the immune response to SARS-CoV-2. The samples were drawn from two sources: the first 160 participants of the ongoing ImmuneRACE study, and some 1,300 subjects contributed by 6 global collaborators. Sample metadata almost always included a de-identified subject ID, COVID-19 status, age in years and sex. Where HLA class I and class II types were available, the types were taken from metadata supplied by the sample provider, not from assay-based typing. Points the paper makes about the study in general: The amount of clinical and demographic metadata varied by source and participant and was provided uncurated.

TCRbeta CDR3 regions were amplified from genomic DNA by means of the immunoSEQ Assay, a bias-controlled multiplex PCR. From the authors' description of their analysis: Within the assay, amplification of reference gene primers was used to estimate how many nucleated cells each sample contained. Sequence reads were collapsed and filtered to measure the absolute abundance of every unique TCRbeta CDR3 rearrangement. For each sample, productive Simpson clonality was calculated by taking the square root of Simpson's diversity index across productive rearrangements. In its TCRdb copy, this immuneACCESS table keeps in-frame sequences only and misses some clones. Where compared with another copy, unresolved V genes explain less than half of these, and the others have no known cause. The DNA was the basis for D and trimming; V, J and clone size are from that table. Counted in this sample were around 110,000 clones; about four fifths of them appeared once. The top ten clones comprise more than 13% of the sample.

Collaborating institutions collected whole blood in K2EDTA tubes following their own protocols. Collaborator samples were shipped for TCRbeta analysis as frozen whole blood, isolated PBMCs, or DNA extracted from either sample type. Source material: peripheral blood. The rearranged chain carries TRBV12-3 or TRBV12-4 and TRBJ1-1; D gene: possibly TRBD1, on 5 matching bases. The receptor comes from a woman in her sixties with acute or convalescent COVID-19. The nucleotide sequence reads TGTGCCAGCAGTTCCAGGGTTGAAGCTTTCTTT. This codes for CASSSRVEAFF.